One sample yielded the 13 T cell receptor beta chains listed below, sequenced in a study of cytomegalovirus exposure and HLA in healthy donors (dated by TCRdb to about 2017). To prepare the library, the immunoSEQ multiplex PCR assay was applied. This immuneACCESS table, as held by TCRdb, lists in-frame sequences with V and J called but not all clones. Of the missing ones, under half trace to an unresolved V gene in checked studies; the others have no known cause. The table for this sample lists around 260,000 clones; less than 95% of them were counted only once. The top ten clones comprise approximately 3.1% of the sample. The material sequenced was PBMCs. The receptors here all came from a woman in her 30s in good health and CMV-seronegative.

V and J are TRBV7-8 and TRBJ2-5; 10 positions agree with TRBD2. This CDR3 has 17 residues. Germline lookup yields CDR1 SGHVS and CDR2 FQNEAQ. The junction had 9 bases not matched to a gene; V was cut back by 0 bases and J by 5 bases. CDR3 region: CASSLAVVAGGWETQYF. The CDR3 bases are TGTGCCAGCAGCTTAGCGGTTGTAGCGGGAGGCTGGGAGACCCAGTACTTC.

This chain links TRBV11-3 with TRBJ2-3, with 12 bases identical to TRBD2. Losses at the gene ends were 5 bases for V and 0 bases for J; bases not matched to a gene: 9. The CDR3 loop spans 18 amino acids. The germline gives CDR1 SGHNT, CDR2 YENEEA. The CDR3 region has the DNA TGTGCCAGCAGCAGTGGACTAGCGGGATTTAAAAGCACAGATACGCAGTATTTT. Protein: CASSSGLAGFKSTDTQYF.

The V and J genes are TRBV4-2 and TRBJ2-7, with 7 bases fitting TRBD2. CDR1 is LGHNA, CDR2 YNFKEQ, per germline. J gave up 3 bases and V 1 base, and 3 bases lay outside the gene matches. This CDR3 contains 14 residues. Here the CDR3 DNA reads TGTGCCAGCAGCCAAGCGGGAGGCTTCTACGAGCAGTACTTC. It codes for CASSQAGGFYEQYF.

This clone appeared once. J is TRBJ1-1 and V is TRBV28; D not resolved. This CDR3 has 15 residues. The germline gives CDR1 MDHEN, CDR2 SYDVKM. The V end was cut by 6 bases, the J end by 4 bases, with 18 bases between. The CDR3 reads CASSPGATGATEAFF. CDR3 nucleotides: TGTGCCAGCAGCCCCGGAGCTACGGGAGCCACTGAAGCTTTCTTT.

The genes are TRBV15 and TRBJ2-7; 8 bases are shared with TRBD2. CDR3 length: 14 residues. V lost 5 bases, J lost 5 bases, and 8 bases stayed unmatched. Germline lookup yields CDR1 LNHNV and CDR2 YYDKDF (reference sequence). The DNA for the CDR3 is TGTGCCACCAGCCTAGCGGGTGTAGTCGACGAGCAGTACTTC. It specifies CATSLAGVVDEQYF.

The chain links TRBV11-2 to TRBJ2-7, with D possibly being TRBD1 (5 bases). Trimming took 4 bases from V and 1 from J, leaving 8 bases between them. The CDR3 consists of 13 residues. In germline, CDR1 is SGHAT, CDR2 FQNNGV. The CDR3 region has the DNA TGTGCCAGCAGCTACCAGGGATCCTACGAGCAGTACTTC. Translated, it gives CASSYQGSYEQYF.

In this sample, this clone turned up once. The rearrangement uses TRBV27 and TRBJ1-4; D unclear. The V end lost 0 bases, the J end lost 4 bases, and 9 bases lay between the germline ends. CDR3 length equals 15 residues. From germline, CDR1 is MNHEY and CDR2 SMNVEV (reference sequence). The CDR3 DNA follows: TGTGCCAGCAGTTTATCGGCCAGCCGTAATGAAAAACTGTTTTTT. Encoded protein: CASSLSASRNEKLFF.

J is TRBJ2-1 and V is TRBV5-1; 13 bases map to TRBD2. The CDR3 is 15 residues long. CDR1 is SGHRS and CDR2 is YFSETQ in the germline V gene. The junction had 4 bases not matched to a gene; V was cut back by 4 bases and J by 6 bases. The CDR3 DNA follows: TGCGCCAGCAGCGCCGGACTAGCGGGAGTCAATGAGCAGTTCTTC. It codes for CASSAGLAGVNEQFF.

This clone was observed a single time. This sequence joins TRBV27 and TRBJ2-7; 7 bases match TRBD1. The CDR3 spans 14 residues. J lost 3 bases, V lost 3 bases, and 5 bases had no gene match. In germline, CDR1 is MNHEY, CDR2 SMNVEV (reference sequence). In nucleotides, the CDR3 is TGTGCCAGCAGTTTTCGACAGGGACACTACGAGCAGTACTTC. Translated: CASSFRQGHYEQYF.

The rearrangement joins TRBV29-1 to TRBJ2-3, with 7 bases lining up with TRBD2. J was trimmed by 0 bases and V by 8 bases; bases with no gene match: 5. The CDR3 is made up of 13 amino acids. CDR1 is SQVTM and CDR2 is ANQGSEA in the germline V gene. Written as DNA, the CDR3 is TGCAGCCTCTTAGCGGGCAGCACAGATACGCAGTATTTT. Amino acid sequence: CSLLAGSTDTQYF.

This clone was counted between two and nine times. CDR3 loop: CASSLQGEPREQYF. The DNA for the CDR3 is TGTGCCAGCAGCTTGCAAGGCGAACCCAGGGAGCAGTACTTC. The chain uses TRBV5-6 and TRBJ2-7; D gene unclear. Germline V gene sequence: CDR1 SGHDT, CDR2 YYEEEE. V dropped 1 base and J dropped 7 bases, with 15 bases sitting between them. This CDR3 spans 14 amino acids. Combining the CDR3 with reference TRBV5-6 and TRBJ2-7 gives the whole variable domain DAGVTQSPTHLIKTRGQQVTLRCSPKSGHDTVSWYQQALGQGPQFIFQYYEEEERQRGNFPDRFSGHQFPNYSSELNVNALLLGDSALYLCASSLQGEPREQYFGPGTRLTVT.

Turning to this clone: Other DNA sequences in the sample encode the same CDR3. The V gene is TRBV25-1, the J gene TRBJ2-7; D is uncertain. With 3 bases removed from V and 0 bases from J, the gap between germline ends came to 3 bases. The CDR3 has 12 amino acids. Germline V gene lookup returns CDR1 MGHDK and CDR2 SYGVNS. The CDR3, as DNA: TGTGCCAGCAGTGAGAGCTCCTACGAGCAGTACTTC. This sequence encodes CASSESSYEQYF.

Concerning this clone: Other DNA sequences of this sample code for an identical CDR3. This chain joins TRBV27 and TRBJ2-7; 7 bases are a match to TRBD1. Looked up from germline, CDR1 is MNHEY and CDR2 is SMNVEV (reference sequence). J lost 2 bases, V lost 6 bases, and 4 bases had no gene match. There are 13 residues in the CDR3. The CDR3 region is CASSRQGTYEQYF. The CDR3 DNA follows: TGTGCCAGCAGCAGACAGGGAACCTACGAGCAGTACTTC.